This TCR beta chain originates from a study of blood T cells in healthy people across ages. Trimming removed 4 bases from V and 6 bases from J, with 19 bases in between. CDR1 SGHTA and CDR2 FQGTGA come from the germline V gene. The CDR3 has 15 residues. Points from the study as a whole: Older age coincided with a roughly linear decline in TCR beta diversity per million T cells.

In the case of this clonotype: Its antigen is not identified.

Through a sample-barcoded 5' primer and a J-beta primer mix, a second PCR was run for roughly 7 to 12 cycles. TCRdb passed the 5' RACE reads through MiXCR, listing each CDR3 protein once. The sample consists of fewer than 900,000 distinct CDR3 sequences, roughly 44% of them appearing once. The rearrangement links TRBV7-3 to TRBJ2-7, with a possible D match to TRBD2 (5 bases). The origin of this receptor is an older woman in good health. The sample was blood. This CDR3 is CASSSVEGPRIEQYF. The CDR3 bases are TGTGCCAGCAGCTCCGTCGAGGGCCCTCGTATCGAGCAGTACTTC.